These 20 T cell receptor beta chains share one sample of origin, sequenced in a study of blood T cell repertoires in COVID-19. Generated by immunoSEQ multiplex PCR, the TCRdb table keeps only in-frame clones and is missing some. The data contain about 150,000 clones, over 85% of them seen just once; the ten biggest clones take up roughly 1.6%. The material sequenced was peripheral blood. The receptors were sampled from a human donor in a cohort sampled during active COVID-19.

For the CDR3, the DNA is TGCAGCGTTGGGAGAACGGGGGGTTTTAATGAGCAGTTCTTC. It codes for CSVGRTGGFNEQFF. This rearrangement joins TRBV29-1 to TRBJ2-1, with 7 bases identical to TRBD2. Per the germline V gene, CDR1 is SQVTM and CDR2 is ANQGSEA. Losses at the gene ends were 4 bases for V and 7 bases for J; bases not matched to a gene: 10. This CDR3 contains 14 residues.

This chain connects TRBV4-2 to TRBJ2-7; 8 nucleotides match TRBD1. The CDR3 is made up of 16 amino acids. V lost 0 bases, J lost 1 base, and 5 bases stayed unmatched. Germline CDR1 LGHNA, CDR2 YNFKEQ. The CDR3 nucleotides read TGTGCCAGCAGCCAAGATGGGACAGGTTTTTCCTACGAGCAGTACTTC. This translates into CASSQDGTGFSYEQYF.

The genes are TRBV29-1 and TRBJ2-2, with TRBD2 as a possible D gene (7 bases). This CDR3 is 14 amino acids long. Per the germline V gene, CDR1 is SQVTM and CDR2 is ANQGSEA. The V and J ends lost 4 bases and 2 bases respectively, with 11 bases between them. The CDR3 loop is CSVAGGRNTGELFF. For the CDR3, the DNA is TGCAGCGTTGCCGGGGGGCGCAACACCGGGGAGCTGTTTTTT.

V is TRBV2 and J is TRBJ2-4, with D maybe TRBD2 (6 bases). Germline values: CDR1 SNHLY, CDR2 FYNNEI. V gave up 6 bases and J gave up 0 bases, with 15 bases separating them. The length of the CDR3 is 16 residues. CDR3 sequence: CASSGTFNLAKNIQYF. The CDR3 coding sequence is TGTGCCAGCAGCGGGACTTTCAACCTAGCCAAAAACATTCAGTACTTC.

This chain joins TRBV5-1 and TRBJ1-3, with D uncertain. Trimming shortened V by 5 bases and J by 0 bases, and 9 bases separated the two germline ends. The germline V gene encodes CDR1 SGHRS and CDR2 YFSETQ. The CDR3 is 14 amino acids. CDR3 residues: CASRLTVSGNTIYF. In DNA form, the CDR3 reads TGCGCCAGCAGGTTGACGGTCTCTGGAAACACCATATATTTT.

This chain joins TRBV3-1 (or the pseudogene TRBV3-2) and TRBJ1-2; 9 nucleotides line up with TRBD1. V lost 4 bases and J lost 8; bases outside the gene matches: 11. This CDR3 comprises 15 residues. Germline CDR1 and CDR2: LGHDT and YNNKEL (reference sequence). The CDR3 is CASSPRTGAEVGYTF. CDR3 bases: TGTGCCAGCAGCCCTAGGACAGGGGCAGAGGTCGGCTACACCTTC.

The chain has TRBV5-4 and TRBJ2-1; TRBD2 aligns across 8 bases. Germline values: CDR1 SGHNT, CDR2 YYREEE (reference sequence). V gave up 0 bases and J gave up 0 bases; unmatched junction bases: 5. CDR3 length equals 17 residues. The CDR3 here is CASSLASGRHSYNEQFF. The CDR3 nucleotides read TGTGCCAGCAGCTTGGCTAGCGGGCGCCACTCCTACAATGAGCAGTTCTTC. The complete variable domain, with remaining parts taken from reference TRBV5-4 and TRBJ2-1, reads ETGVTQSPTHLIKTRGQQVTLRCSSQSGHNTVSWYQQALGQGPQFIFQYYREEENGRGNFPPRFSGLQFPNYSSELNVNALELDDSALYLCASSLASGRHSYNEQFFGPGTRLTVL.

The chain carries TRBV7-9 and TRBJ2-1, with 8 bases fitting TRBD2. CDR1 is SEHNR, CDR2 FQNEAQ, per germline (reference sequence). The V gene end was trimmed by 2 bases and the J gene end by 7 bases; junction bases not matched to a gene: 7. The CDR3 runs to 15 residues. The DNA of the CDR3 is TGTGCCAGCAGCTTATTCGGGGGGGCTGAGAATGAGCAGTTCTTC. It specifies CASSLFGGAENEQFF.

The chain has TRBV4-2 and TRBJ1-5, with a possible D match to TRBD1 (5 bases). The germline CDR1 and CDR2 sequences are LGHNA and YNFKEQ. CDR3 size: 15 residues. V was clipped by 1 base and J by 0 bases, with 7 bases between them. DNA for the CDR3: TGTGCCAGCAGCCAAGTCAGGGATAGCAATCAGCCCCAGCATTTT. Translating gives CASSQVRDSNQPQHF.

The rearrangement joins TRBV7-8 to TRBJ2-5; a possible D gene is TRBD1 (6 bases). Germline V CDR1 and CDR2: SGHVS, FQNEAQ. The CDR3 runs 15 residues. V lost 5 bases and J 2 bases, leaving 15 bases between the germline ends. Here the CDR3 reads CASSKQGRGQETQYF. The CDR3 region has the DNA TGTGCCAGCAGCAAACAGGGAAGGGGGCAAGAGACCCAGTACTTC.

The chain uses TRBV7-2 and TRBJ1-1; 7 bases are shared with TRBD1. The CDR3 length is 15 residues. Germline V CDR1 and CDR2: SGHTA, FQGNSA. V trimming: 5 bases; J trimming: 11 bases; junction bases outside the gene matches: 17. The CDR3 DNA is TGTGCCAGCAGCCCAGGGGGATGGACCTGCAGGGACGCTTTCTTT. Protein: CASSPGGWTCRDAFF.

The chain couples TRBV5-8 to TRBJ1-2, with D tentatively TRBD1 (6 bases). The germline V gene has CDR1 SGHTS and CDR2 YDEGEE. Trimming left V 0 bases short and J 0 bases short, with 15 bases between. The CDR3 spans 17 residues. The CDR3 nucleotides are TGTGCCAGCAGCTTGGCATATTCGACAGGAGCTAACTATGGCTACACCTTC. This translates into CASSLAYSTGANYGYTF.

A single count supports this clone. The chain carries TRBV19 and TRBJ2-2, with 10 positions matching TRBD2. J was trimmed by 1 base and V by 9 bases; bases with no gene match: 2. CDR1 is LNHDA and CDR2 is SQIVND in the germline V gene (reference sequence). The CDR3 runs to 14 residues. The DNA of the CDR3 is TGTGCCAGCCGACTAGCGGGGAACACCGGGGAGCTGTTTTTT. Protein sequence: CASRLAGNTGELFF. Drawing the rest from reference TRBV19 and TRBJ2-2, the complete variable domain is DGGITQSPKYLFRKEGQNVTLSCEQNLNHDAMYWYRQDPGQGLRLIYYSQIVNDFQKGDIAEGYSVSREKKESFPLTVTSAQKNPTAFYLCASRLAGNTGELFFGEGSRLTVL.

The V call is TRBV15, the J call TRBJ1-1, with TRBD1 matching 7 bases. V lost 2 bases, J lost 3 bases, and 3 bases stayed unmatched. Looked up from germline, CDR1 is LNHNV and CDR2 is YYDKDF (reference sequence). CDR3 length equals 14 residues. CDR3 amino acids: CATSRRQGDTEAFF. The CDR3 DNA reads TGTGCCACCAGCAGAAGACAGGGCGACACTGAAGCTTTCTTT.

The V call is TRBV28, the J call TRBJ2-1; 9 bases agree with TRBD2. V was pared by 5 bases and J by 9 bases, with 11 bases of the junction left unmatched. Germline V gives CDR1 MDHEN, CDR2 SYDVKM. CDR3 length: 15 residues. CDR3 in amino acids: CASSPAGGLGIEQFF. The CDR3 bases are TGTGCCAGCAGTCCCGCGGGGGGGTTAGGCATTGAGCAGTTCTTC.

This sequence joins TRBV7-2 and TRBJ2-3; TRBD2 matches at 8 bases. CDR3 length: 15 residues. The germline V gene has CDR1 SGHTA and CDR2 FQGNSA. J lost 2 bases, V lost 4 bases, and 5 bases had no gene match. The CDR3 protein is CASSSDGGATDTQYF. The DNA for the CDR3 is TGTGCCAGCAGCTCCGACGGGGGGGCCACAGATACGCAGTATTTT. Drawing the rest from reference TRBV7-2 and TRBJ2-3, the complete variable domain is GAGVSQSPSNKVTEKGKDVELRCDPISGHTALYWYRQSLGQGLEFLIYFQGNSAPDKSGLPSDRFSAERTGGSVSTLTIQRTQQEDSAVYLCASSSDGGATDTQYFGPGTRLTVL.

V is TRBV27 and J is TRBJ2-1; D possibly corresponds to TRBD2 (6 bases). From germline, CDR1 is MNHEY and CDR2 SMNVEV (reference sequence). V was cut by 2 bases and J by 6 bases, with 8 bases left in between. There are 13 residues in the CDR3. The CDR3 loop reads CASSLGGSNEQFF. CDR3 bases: TGTGCCAGCAGTTTAGGGGGGTCCAATGAGCAGTTCTTC.

CDR3 in DNA: TGTGCCAGCAGCACGGGACAGGTAGAAACAGATACGCAGTATTTT. Encoded protein: CASSTGQVETDTQYF. This sequence joins TRBV7-9 and TRBJ2-3; 8 bases line up with TRBD1. From germline, CDR1 is SEHNR and CDR2 FQNEAQ (reference sequence). V lost 5 bases to trimming and J lost 3 bases; unmatched junction nucleotides: 7. The CDR3 loop spans 15 amino acids.

CDR3 region: CASSGGDREDEKLFF. CDR3 bases: TGTGCCAGCAGCGGGGGTGACAGGGAGGATGAAAAACTGTTTTTT. The gene calls are TRBV7-9 and TRBJ1-4; 7 bases align to TRBD1. The germline V gene has CDR1 SEHNR and CDR2 FQNEAQ (reference sequence). Unmatched junction bases numbered 9, after V lost 5 bases and J lost 6 bases. CDR3 length: 15 residues.

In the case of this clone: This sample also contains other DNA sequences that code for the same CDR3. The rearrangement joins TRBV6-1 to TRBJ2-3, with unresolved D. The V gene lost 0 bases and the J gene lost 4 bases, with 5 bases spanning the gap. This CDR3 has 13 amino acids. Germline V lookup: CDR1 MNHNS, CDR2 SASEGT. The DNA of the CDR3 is TGTGCCAGCAGTGAAGCCTATCCAGATACGCAGTATTTT. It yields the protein CASSEAYPDTQYF.